The rows below give T cell receptor beta chains drawn from one sample of a study of cytomegalovirus exposure and HLA in healthy donors. Assay: immunoSEQ multiplex PCR; the TCRdb copy retains only in-frame clones and omits some. Its table lists around 150,000 clones. The specimen was PBMCs. These receptors all stem from a woman aged 55-70 years in good health and CMV-seronegative. Each CDR3 is given with its conserved first and last residue. D genes are given only for firm matches.

d_call	v_call	j_call	cdr3_nt	cdr3_aa
TRBD1	TRBV10-3	TRBJ2-1	TGTGCCATCAGTCGGGACAGTTACAATGAGCAGTTCTTC	CAISRDSYNEQFF
NA	TRBV6-5	TRBJ2-7	TGTGCCAGCAGTTACTCATCAGGGCCCTACGAGCAGTACTTC	CASSYSSGPYEQYF
NA	TRBV27	TRBJ2-1	TGTGCCAGCAGGTCCTACCCCGACAGTTGGAATGAGCAGTTCTTC	CASRSYPDSWNEQFF
TRBD2	TRBV7-3	TRBJ2-1	TGTGCCAGCAGCTTCAGCTCCGGACTAGCGGGGCCGCAGTTCTTC	CASSFSSGLAGPQFF
NA	TRBV7-2	TRBJ2-7	TGTGCCAGCAGCGCGACCTACGAGCAGTACTTC	CASSATYEQYF
NA	TRBV2	TRBJ2-3	TGTGCCAGCAGAGACCCCAGGATAGTCAGCACAGATACGCAGTATTTT	CASRDPRIVSTDTQYF
TRBD1	TRBV6-5	TRBJ2-7	TGTGCCAGCAGTTCCCGATCTAGGGGGCCCTCCTACGAGCAGTACTTC	CASSSRSRGPSYEQYF
NA	TRBV10-3	TRBJ2-6	TGTGCCATCAGTGAGTCCCAGCAGACACAGGGCTCTGGGGCCAACGTCCTGACTTTC	CAISESQQTQGSGANVLTF
TRBD1	TRBV4-2	TRBJ2-5	TGTGCCAGCAGCCCGATCAGGACAGGGGGCGGCGAGACCCAGTACTTC	CASSPIRTGGGETQYF
TRBD1	TRBV7-2	TRBJ1-6	TGTGCCAGCAGCTGGGACAGCTATAATTCACCCCTCCACTTT	CASSWDSYNSPLHF
TRBD1	TRBV19	TRBJ2-7	TGTGCCAGTAGTGAACCGGGACAGGGGGCAGAGGACGAGCAGTACTTC	CASSEPGQGAEDEQYF
TRBD2	TRBV10-3	TRBJ2-7	TGTGCCATCAGTGAGTTGAGCGGGAGCTCCTACGAGCAGTACTTC	CAISELSGSSYEQYF
NA	TRBV5-1	TRBJ2-3	TGCGCCAGCAGCTTGGCAGGATCTAGCACAGATACGCAGTATTTT	CASSLAGSSTDTQYF
NA	TRBV7-9	TRBJ2-1	TGTGCCAGCAGCTTAACCGCAGGTTCAGCAGCAGTGCAGTTCTTC	CASSLTAGSAAVQFF
TRBD1	TRBV4-2	TRBJ1-4	TGTGCCAGCAGCGAAGCGGGACAGCTTAATGAAAAACTGTTTTTT	CASSEAGQLNEKLFF